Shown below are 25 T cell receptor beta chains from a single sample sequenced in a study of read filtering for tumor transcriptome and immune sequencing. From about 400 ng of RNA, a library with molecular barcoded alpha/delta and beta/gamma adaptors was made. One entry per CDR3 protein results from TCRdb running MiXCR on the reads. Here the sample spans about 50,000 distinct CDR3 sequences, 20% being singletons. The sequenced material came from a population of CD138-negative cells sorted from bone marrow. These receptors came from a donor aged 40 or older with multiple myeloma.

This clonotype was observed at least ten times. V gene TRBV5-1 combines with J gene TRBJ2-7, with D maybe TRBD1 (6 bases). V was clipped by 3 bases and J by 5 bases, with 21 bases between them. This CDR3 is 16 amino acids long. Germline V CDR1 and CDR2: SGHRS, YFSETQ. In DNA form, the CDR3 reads TGCGCCAGCAGCTCCGGACAGCTTATTGGATACGACGAGCAGTACTTC. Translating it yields CASSSGQLIGYDEQYF.

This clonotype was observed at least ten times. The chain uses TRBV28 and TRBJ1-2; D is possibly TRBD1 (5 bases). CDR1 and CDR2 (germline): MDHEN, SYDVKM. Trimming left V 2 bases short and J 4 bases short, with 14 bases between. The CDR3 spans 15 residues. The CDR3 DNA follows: TGTGCCAGCAGTTTAGCCACTCCCCAGGGCTATGGCTACACCTTC. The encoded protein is CASSLATPQGYGYTF.

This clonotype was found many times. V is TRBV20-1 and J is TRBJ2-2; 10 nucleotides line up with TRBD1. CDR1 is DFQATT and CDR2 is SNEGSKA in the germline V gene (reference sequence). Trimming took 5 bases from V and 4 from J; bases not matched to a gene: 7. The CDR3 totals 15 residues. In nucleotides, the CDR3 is TGCAGTGCTCCTGACAGGGGGCTAGGCACCGGGGAGCTGTTTTTT. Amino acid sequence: CSAPDRGLGTGELFF.

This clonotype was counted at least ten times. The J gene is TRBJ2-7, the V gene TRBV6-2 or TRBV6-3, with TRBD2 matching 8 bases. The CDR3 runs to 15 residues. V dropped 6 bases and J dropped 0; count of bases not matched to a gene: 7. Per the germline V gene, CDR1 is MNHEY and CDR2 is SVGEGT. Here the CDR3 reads CASSPTSDSSYEQYF. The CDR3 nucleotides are TGTGCCAGCAGCCCGACTAGCGACAGCTCCTACGAGCAGTACTTC.

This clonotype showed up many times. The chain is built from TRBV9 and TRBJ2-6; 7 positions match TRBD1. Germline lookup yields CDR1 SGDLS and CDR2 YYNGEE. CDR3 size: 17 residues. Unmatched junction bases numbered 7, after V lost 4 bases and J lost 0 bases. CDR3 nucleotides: TGTGCCAGCAGCCCCAGGACAGGCAGCTCTGGGGCCAACGTCCTGACTTTC. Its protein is CASSPRTGSSGANVLTF.

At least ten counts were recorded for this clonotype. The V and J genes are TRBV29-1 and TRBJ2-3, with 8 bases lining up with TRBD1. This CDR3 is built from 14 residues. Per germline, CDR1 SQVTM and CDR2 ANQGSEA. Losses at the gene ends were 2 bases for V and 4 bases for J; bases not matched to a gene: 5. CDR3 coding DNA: TGCAGCGTTGAAACCGGGACAGGCGCAGATACGCAGTATTTT. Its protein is CSVETGTGADTQYF.

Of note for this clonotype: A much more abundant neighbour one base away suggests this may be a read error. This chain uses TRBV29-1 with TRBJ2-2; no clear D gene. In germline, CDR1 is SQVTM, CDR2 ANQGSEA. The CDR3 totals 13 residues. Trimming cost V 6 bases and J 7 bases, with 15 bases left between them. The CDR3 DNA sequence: TGCAGCGTCGTCGAGACGTGGGACGGGGAGCTGTTTTTT. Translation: CSVVETWDGELFF.

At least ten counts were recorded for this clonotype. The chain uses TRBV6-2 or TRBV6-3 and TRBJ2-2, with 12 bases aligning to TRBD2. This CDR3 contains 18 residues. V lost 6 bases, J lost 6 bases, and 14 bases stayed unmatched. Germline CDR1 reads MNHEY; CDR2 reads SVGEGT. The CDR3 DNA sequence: TGTGCCAGCAGCCAAGAGACTAGCGGGAGTTTCTGGGCCGGGGAGCTGTTTTTT. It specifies CASSQETSGSFWAGELFF.

CDR3 coding DNA: TGTGCCAGCAGCGGGAGAGTCCAAGAGACCCAGTACTTC. Its protein is CASSGRVQETQYF. The J gene is TRBJ2-5, the V gene TRBV7-9; weak D call: TRBD2 (5 bases). The CDR3 covers 13 residues. Germline V gives CDR1 SEHNR, CDR2 FQNEAQ (reference sequence). Deletions cut 5 bases from V and 1 base from J, with 8 bases between. Full variable domain (rest looked up from reference TRBV7-9 and TRBJ2-5): DTGVSQNPRHKITKRGQNVTFRCDPISEHNRLYWYRQTLGQGPEFLTYFQNEAQLEKSRLLSDRFSAERPKGSFSTLEIQRTEQGDSAMYLCASSGRVQETQYFGPGTRLLVL.

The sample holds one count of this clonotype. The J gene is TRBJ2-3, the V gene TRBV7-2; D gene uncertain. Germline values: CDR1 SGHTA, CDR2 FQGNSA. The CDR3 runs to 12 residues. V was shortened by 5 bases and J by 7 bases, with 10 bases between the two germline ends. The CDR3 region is CASSETGNTQYF. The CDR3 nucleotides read TGTGCCAGCAGCGAGACTGGCAATACGCAGTATTTT. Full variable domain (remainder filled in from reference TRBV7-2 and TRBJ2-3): GAGVSQSPSNKVTEKGKDVELRCDPISGHTALYWYRQSLGQGLEFLIYFQGNSAPDKSGLPSDRFSAERTGGSVSTLTIQRTQQEDSAVYLCASSETGNTQYFGPGTRLTVL.

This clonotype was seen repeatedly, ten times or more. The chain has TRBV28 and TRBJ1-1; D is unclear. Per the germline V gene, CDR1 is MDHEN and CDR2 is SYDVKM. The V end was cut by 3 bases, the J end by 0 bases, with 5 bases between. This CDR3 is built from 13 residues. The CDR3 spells CASSFALNTEAFF. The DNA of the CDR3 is TGTGCCAGCAGTTTCGCCTTGAACACTGAAGCTTTCTTT.

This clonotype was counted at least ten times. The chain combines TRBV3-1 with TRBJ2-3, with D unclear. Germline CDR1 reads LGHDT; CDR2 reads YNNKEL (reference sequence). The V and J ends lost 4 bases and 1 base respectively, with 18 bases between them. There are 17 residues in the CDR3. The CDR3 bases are TGTGCCAGCAGCCCATTAGGAGCAGAGTTCGGCACAGATACGCAGTATTTT. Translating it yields CASSPLGAEFGTDTQYF.

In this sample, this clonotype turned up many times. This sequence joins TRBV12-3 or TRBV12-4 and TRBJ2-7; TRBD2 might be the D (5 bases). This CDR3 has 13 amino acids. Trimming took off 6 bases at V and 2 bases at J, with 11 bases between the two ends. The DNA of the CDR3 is TGTGCCAGCAGAGAAACTAGTACCTACGAGCAGTACTTC. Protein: CASRETSTYEQYF.

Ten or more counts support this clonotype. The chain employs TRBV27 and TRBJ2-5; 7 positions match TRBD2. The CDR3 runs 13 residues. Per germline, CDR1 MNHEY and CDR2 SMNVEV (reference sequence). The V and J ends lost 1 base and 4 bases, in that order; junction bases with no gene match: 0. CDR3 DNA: TGTGCCAGCAGTTTATGGGAGGGAGAGACCCAGTACTTC. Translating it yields CASSLWEGETQYF.

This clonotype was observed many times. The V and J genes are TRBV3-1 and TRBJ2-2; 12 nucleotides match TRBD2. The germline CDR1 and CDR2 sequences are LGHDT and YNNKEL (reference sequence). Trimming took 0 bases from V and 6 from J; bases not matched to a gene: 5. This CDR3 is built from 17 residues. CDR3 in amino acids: CASSQELAGGIAGELFF. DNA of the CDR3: TGTGCCAGCAGCCAAGAACTAGCGGGAGGCATAGCCGGGGAGCTGTTTTTT.

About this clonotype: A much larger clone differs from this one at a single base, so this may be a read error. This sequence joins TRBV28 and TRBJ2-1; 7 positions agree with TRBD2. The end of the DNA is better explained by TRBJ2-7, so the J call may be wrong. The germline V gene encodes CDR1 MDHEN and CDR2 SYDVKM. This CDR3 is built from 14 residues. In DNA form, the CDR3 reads TGTGCCAGCAGTCCCGTGCGGGAGAGTAATGAGCAGTACTTC. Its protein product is CASSPVRESNEQYF.

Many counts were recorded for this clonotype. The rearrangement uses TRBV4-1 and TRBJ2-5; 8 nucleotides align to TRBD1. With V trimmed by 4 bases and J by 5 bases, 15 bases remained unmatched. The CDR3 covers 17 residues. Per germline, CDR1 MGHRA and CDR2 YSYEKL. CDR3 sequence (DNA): TGCGCCAGCAGCCCCGACAGGGGAGCCGACCCGCTGGAGACCCAGTACTTC. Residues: CASSPDRGADPLETQYF.

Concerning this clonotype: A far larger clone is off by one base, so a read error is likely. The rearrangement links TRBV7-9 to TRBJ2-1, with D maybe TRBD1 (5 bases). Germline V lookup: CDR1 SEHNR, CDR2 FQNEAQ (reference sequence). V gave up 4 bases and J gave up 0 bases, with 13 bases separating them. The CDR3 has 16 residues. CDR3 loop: CASSSPQGISYNEQFF. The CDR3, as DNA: TGTGCCAGCAGCTCCCCGCAGGGAATCTCCTACAATGAGCAGTTCTTC.

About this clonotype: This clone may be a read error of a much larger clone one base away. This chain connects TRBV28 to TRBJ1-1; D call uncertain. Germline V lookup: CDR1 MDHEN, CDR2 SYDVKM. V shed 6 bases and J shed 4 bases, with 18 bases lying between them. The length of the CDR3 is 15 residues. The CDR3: CASSPPRGDVTEAFF. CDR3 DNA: TGTGCCAGCAGCCCCCCCAGAGGAGACGTCACTGAAGCTTTCTTT.

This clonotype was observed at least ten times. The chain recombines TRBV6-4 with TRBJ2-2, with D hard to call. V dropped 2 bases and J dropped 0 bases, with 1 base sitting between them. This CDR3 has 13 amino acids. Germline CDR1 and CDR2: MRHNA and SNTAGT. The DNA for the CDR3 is TGTGCCAGCAGTGACGCGAACACCGGGGAGCTGTTTTTT. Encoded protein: CASSDANTGELFF.

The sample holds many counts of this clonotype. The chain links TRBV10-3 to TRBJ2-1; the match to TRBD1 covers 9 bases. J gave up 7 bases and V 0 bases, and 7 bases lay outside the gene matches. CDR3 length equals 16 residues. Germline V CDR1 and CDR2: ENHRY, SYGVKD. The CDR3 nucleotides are TGTGCCATCAGTGAGTCGATGGGACAGGGAGGGAATGAGCAGTTCTTC. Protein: CAISESMGQGGNEQFF.

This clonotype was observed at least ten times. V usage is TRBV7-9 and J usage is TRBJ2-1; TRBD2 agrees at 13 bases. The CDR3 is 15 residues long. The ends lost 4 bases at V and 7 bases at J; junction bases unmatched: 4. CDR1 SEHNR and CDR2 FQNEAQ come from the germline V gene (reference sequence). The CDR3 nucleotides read TGTGCCAGCAGCTCGACTAGCGGGAGGTTAAATGAGCAGTTCTTC. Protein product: CASSSTSGRLNEQFF. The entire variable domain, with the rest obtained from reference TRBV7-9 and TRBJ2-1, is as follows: DTGVSQNPRHKITKRGQNVTFRCDPISEHNRLYWYRQTLGQGPEFLTYFQNEAQLEKSRLLSDRFSAERPKGSFSTLEIQRTEQGDSAMYLCASSSTSGRLNEQFFGPGTRLTVL.

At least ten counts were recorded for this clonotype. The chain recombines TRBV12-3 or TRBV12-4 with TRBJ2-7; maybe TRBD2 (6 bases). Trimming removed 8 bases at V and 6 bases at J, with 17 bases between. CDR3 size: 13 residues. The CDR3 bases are TGTGCCAGCCGCCGTGACGGAGGGAGCGAGCAGTACTTC. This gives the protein CASRRDGGSEQYF.

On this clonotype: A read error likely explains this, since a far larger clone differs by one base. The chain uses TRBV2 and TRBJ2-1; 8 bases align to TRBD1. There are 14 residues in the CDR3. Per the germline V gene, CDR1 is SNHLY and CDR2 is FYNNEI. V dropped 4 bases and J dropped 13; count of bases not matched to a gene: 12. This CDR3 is CASSGTGMGETQFF. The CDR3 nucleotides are TGTGCCAGCAGTGGGACAGGGATGGGAGAGACCCAGTTCTTC.

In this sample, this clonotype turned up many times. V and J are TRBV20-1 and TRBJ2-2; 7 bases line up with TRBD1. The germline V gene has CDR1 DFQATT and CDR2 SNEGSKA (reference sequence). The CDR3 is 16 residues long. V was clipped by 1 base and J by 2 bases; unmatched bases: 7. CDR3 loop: CSARAETGSNTGELFF. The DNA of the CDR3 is TGCAGTGCTAGAGCCGAGACAGGGTCCAACACCGGGGAGCTGTTTTTT.